This TCR beta chain came from a study of CD8 T cells in Susac syndrome. Findings of the study overall: The study recognized that the number of individuals in its TCR sequencing and HLA analysis was relatively small.

A remark on this clonotype: Its antigen is still unknown.

An amount of RNA that ranged from about 0.45 to 1 ug was reverse transcribed with random hexamers. Using its own MiXCR run on the immunoSEQ multiplex PCR reads, TCRdb lists one record per CDR3 protein. Of 130,000 or so distinct CDR3 sequences in the sample, 65% to 90% are singletons; the top ten hold more than 0.5%. The sample was CD8+ T cells from PBMCs. This TCR was recovered from a human donor with multiple sclerosis.

DNA for the CDR3: TGTGCCAGCAGTGAATGGCCTAGCGGGGGCACCGGGGAGCTGTTTTTT. Translation gives CASSEWPSGGTGELFF. This chain links TRBV2 with TRBJ2-2; 10 bases are shared with TRBD2. Trimming at V came to 2 bases and at J to 4 bases, leaving 4 bases not matched to a gene. The CDR3 extends over 16 amino acids. Germline assignment: CDR1 SNHLY and CDR2 FYNNEI.